The present T cell receptor beta chain was sequenced within a study of blood T cell repertoires in COVID-19. On the study more broadly: Material from acute and convalescent COVID-19 was sourced from the United States, Italy and Spain.

Germline-derived CDR1 and CDR2 are SGHTA and FQGTGA. After removal of 4 bases from V and 8 bases from J, the junction contained 5 bases not matched to a gene. The CDR3 totals 15 residues. Authors' data handling: Nucleated cell number was recorded as an estimate derived from reference gene primer amplification. Sequenced by immunoSEQ multiplex PCR; TCRdb stores in-frame clones only, minus some. V and J calls and clone size are copied from that table; D and trimming were computed from the DNA. Of under 300,000 clones in the sample, roughly 86% are singletons; the top ten hold about 3.6%. Specimen: peripheral blood. The receptor comes from a man aged 18 to 29 with active or convalescent COVID-19. The chain uses TRBV7-3 and TRBJ2-1; 13 nucleotides line up with TRBD2. The CDR3 protein is CASSYRTSGSDEQFF. For the CDR3, the DNA is TGTGCCAGCAGCTACCGGACTAGCGGGAGTGATGAGCAGTTCTTC.